The 31 T cell receptor beta chains below all came from one sample that was sequenced in a study of blood T cell repertoires in COVID-19. The data were produced by immunoSEQ multiplex PCR, yet TCRdb's version contains in-frame clones alone and is incomplete. The sample shows 190,000 or so clones, around 85% of them seen only once. Sequenced material: peripheral blood. The receptors stem from a woman aged 70-85 years with acute or convalescent COVID-19.

The CDR3 DNA reads TGTGCCAGCGGGACAGCTTTTACCTACGAGCAGTACTTC. Its protein is CASGTAFTYEQYF. The chain links TRBV27 to TRBJ2-7, with TRBD1 matching over 7 bases. The CDR3 runs 13 residues. Trimming at V came to 8 bases and at J to 2 bases, leaving 6 bases not matched to a gene. Germline V gene lookup returns CDR1 MNHEY and CDR2 SMNVEV (reference sequence).

The chain is built from TRBV5-6 and TRBJ1-6; possibly TRBD1 for D (5 bases). The V gene's germline CDR1 is SGHDT and CDR2 YYEEEE. CDR3 length equals 17 residues. V lost 4 bases and J 3 bases, leaving 17 bases between the germline ends. The CDR3 protein is CASSLRSGRDYNSPLHF. The CDR3 DNA sequence: TGTGCCAGCAGCCTGAGGTCAGGGCGCGACTATAATTCACCCCTCCACTTT.

The chain uses TRBV18 and TRBJ1-1; tentatively, D is TRBD1 (6 bases). The CDR3 is made up of 16 amino acids. V was trimmed by 2 bases and J by 0 bases, leaving 13 bases between them. Germline V gene data show CDR1 as KGHSH and CDR2 as LQKENI. The CDR3 region is CASSPLPDSMNTEAFF. CDR3 nucleotide sequence: TGTGCCAGCTCACCATTGCCGGACAGCATGAACACTGAAGCTTTCTTT.

The gene calls are TRBV10-1 and TRBJ2-1; TRBD2 matches at 11 bases. Germline lookup yields CDR1 WNHNN and CDR2 SYGVQD (reference sequence). The CDR3 runs to 19 residues. The V gene end was trimmed by 4 bases and the J gene end by 2 bases; junction bases not matched to a gene: 13. The CDR3 coding sequence is TGCGCCAGCAGTGGTCCCGGGACTAGCGGCCGGTATCCCTACAATGAGCAGTTCTTC. Translated, it gives CASSGPGTSGRYPYNEQFF.

This rearrangement joins TRBV5-1 to TRBJ2-2; 10 bases are shared with TRBD2. The CDR3 loop spans 17 amino acids. Losses at the gene ends were 5 bases for V and 5 bases for J; bases not matched to a gene: 12. Germline V lookup: CDR1 SGHRS, CDR2 YFSETQ. CDR3 amino acids: CASRPSGGAEGTGELFF. The CDR3 DNA follows: TGCGCCAGCAGACCAAGCGGGGGGGCCGAAGGAACCGGGGAGCTGTTTTTT.

The table lists this clone with a few counts. The chain joins TRBV6-5 to TRBJ1-1; tentatively, D is TRBD1 (6 bases). There are 14 residues in the CDR3. Germline CDR1 MNHEY, CDR2 SVGAGI. V dropped 6 bases and J dropped 1 base, with 12 bases sitting between them. For the CDR3, the DNA is TGTGCCAGCAGGGTGGACAGATCGAACACTGAAGCTTTCTTT. This sequence encodes CASRVDRSNTEAFF.

The chain uses TRBV3-1 (or the pseudogene TRBV3-2) and TRBJ1-2; D remains unclear. Trimming shortened V by 1 base and J by 4 bases, and 13 bases separated the two germline ends. The length of the CDR3 is 15 residues. Per the germline V gene, CDR1 is LGHDT and CDR2 is YNNKEL (reference sequence). The chain's CDR3 is CASSQGSPGFYGYTF. The CDR3 region has the DNA TGTGCCAGCAGCCAAGGTTCACCGGGATTCTATGGCTACACCTTC.

The chain combines TRBV29-1 with TRBJ2-5; 7 bases match TRBD2. Germline CDR1 and CDR2: SQVTM and ANQGSEA. This CDR3 region has 12 residues. V lost 4 bases, J lost 4 bases, and 3 bases stayed unmatched. The CDR3 sequence: CSVVGRVETQYF. CDR3 coding DNA: TGCAGCGTTGTGGGGAGGGTAGAGACCCAGTACTTC.

The V call is TRBV27, the J call TRBJ2-1; tentative D call: TRBD2 (6 bases). The CDR3 runs to 15 residues. The V end lost 7 bases, the J end lost 3 bases, and 16 bases lay between the germline ends. Looked up from germline, CDR1 is MNHEY and CDR2 is SMNVEV (reference sequence). CDR3 nucleotides: TGTGCCAGCACCCCCCGGCTAGCGAACTACAATGAGCAGTTCTTC. Translating it yields CASTPRLANYNEQFF.

Of note for this clone: Different DNA sequences within this sample yield the same CDR3. The CDR3 reads CSASRVNTEAFF. The CDR3 nucleotides are TGCAGTGCTAGTCGGGTCAACACTGAAGCTTTCTTT. The chain combines TRBV20-1 with TRBJ1-1; D remains ambiguous. The ends were cut back, 3 bases at V and 2 bases at J, with 7 bases in the middle. Germline values: CDR1 DFQATT, CDR2 SNEGSKA (reference sequence). The CDR3 is 12 residues long.

This clone was recorded once. The chain recombines TRBV6-2 or TRBV6-3 with TRBJ1-6, with 7 nucleotides matching TRBD1. CDR1 is MNHEY, CDR2 SVGEGT, per germline. The CDR3 runs 17 residues. Trimming at V came to 5 bases and at J to 3 bases, leaving 10 bases not matched to a gene. CDR3 sequence (DNA): TGTGCCAGCAGTATCAACAGAGGGGGCATCTATAATTCACCCCTCCACTTT. Translated: CASSINRGGIYNSPLHF.

The chain employs TRBV3-1 (or the pseudogene TRBV3-2) and TRBJ2-5, with no clear D. Per germline, CDR1 LGHDT and CDR2 YNNKEL (reference sequence). Deletions cut 1 base from V and 2 bases from J, with 5 bases between. CDR3 length: 13 residues. The CDR3 DNA reads as TGTGCCAGCAGCCAAGGAGCGCAAGAGACCCAGTACTTC. It yields the protein CASSQGAQETQYF.

This chain connects TRBV28 to TRBJ2-2; D is undetermined. The CDR3 consists of 12 residues. V was shortened by 2 bases and J by 5 bases, with 3 bases between the two germline ends. Germline CDR1 reads MDHEN; CDR2 reads SYDVKM. CDR3 loop: CASSLITGELFF. Written as DNA, the CDR3 is TGTGCCAGCAGTTTAATAACCGGGGAGCTGTTTTTT.

The gene calls are TRBV5-1 and TRBJ2-1, with TRBD2 matching over 12 bases. CDR3 length: 17 amino acids. Germline loops: CDR1 SGHRS, CDR2 YFSETQ. The ends lost 0 bases at V and 8 bases at J; junction bases unmatched: 9. The CDR3 DNA follows: TGCGCCAGCAGCTTGGATCCGACTAGCGGGGGCTGGGATGAGCAGTTCTTC. This sequence encodes CASSLDPTSGGWDEQFF. Based on the CDR3 plus reference TRBV5-1 and TRBJ2-1, the full variable domain is KAGVTQTPRYLIKTRGQQVTLSCSPISGHRSVSWYQQTPGQGLQFLFEYFSETQRNKGNFPGRFSGRQFSNSRSEMNVSTLELGDSALYLCASSLDPTSGGWDEQFFGPGTRLTVL.

The chain joins TRBV29-1 to TRBJ1-6; D remains unclear. V was clipped by 5 bases and J by 10 bases, with 18 bases between them. Germline loops: CDR1 SQVTM, CDR2 ANQGSEA. This CDR3 is built from 14 residues. CDR3 residues: CSVRIGGERSPLHF. In nucleotides, the CDR3 is TGCAGCGTTCGGATCGGCGGGGAACGATCACCCCTCCACTTT.

This chain connects TRBV6-2 or TRBV6-3 to TRBJ1-5; 11 bases map to TRBD1. The CDR3 loop spans 16 amino acids. With 4 bases clipped from V and 4 bases from J, the junction kept 6 bases outside the gene matches. In germline, CDR1 is MNHEY, CDR2 SVGEGT. In nucleotides, the CDR3 is TGTGCCAGCAGTTGGGGGACAGGGGGGAGGAATCAGCCCCAGCATTTT. Its translation is CASSWGTGGRNQPQHF.

The J gene is TRBJ1-5, the V gene TRBV4-1, with 7 bases fitting TRBD1. The CDR3 sequence is 16 residues long. Losses at the gene ends were 1 base for V and 7 bases for J; bases not matched to a gene: 10. The germline CDR1 and CDR2 sequences are MGHRA and YSYEKL. The CDR3, as DNA: TGCGCCAGCAGCCAAGGTTCGACAGGGACGGGCCAGCCCCAGCATTTT. This gives the protein CASSQGSTGTGQPQHF.

The chain has TRBV29-1 and TRBJ2-3; D is possibly TRBD1 (5 bases). CDR1 is SQVTM, CDR2 ANQGSEA, per germline. The CDR3 loop spans 14 amino acids. Trimming took 6 bases from V and 2 from J, leaving 15 bases between them. The CDR3 sequence: CSVATGFPTDTQYF. The DNA for the CDR3 is TGCAGCGTCGCCACAGGTTTCCCCACAGATACGCAGTATTTT.

CDR3 loop: CASSIGTGGAFF. The CDR3 coding sequence is TGTGCCAGCAGCATAGGGACAGGAGGAGCTTTCTTT. The V and J genes are TRBV9 and TRBJ1-1, with 8 bases lining up with TRBD1. V lost 4 bases and J lost 10; bases outside the gene matches: 6. Germline V gene sequence: CDR1 SGDLS, CDR2 YYNGEE. This CDR3 comprises 12 residues. The full variable domain, rest sourced from reference TRBV9 and TRBJ1-1, is DSGVTQTPKHLITATGQRVTLRCSPRSGDLSVYWYQQSLDQGLQFLIQYYNGEERAKGNILERFSAQQFPDLHSELNLSSLELGDSALYFCASSIGTGGAFFGQGTRLTVV.

The chain links TRBV29-1 to TRBJ2-2; 7 bases fit TRBD2. Germline trimming cut 7 bases from V and 2 bases from J; bases unmatched to any gene: 10. Germline-derived CDR1 and CDR2 are SQVTM and ANQGSEA. CDR3 length: 15 amino acids. CDR3: CSAVSSGLNTGELFF. DNA of the CDR3: TGCAGCGCCGTATCTAGCGGACTAAACACCGGGGAGCTGTTTTTT.

The V and J genes are TRBV7-9 and TRBJ2-3, with 10 bases identical to TRBD2. V shed 3 bases and J 4 bases; nucleotides not matched to a gene: 4. The CDR3 has 15 amino acids. Germline values: CDR1 SEHNR, CDR2 FQNEAQ (reference sequence). CDR3 sequence reads: CASSLLAGASDTQYF. The CDR3 DNA follows: TGTGCCAGCAGCTTGCTAGCGGGAGCCTCAGATACGCAGTATTTT.

The genes are TRBV5-5 and TRBJ2-5, with 7 positions matching TRBD2. The CDR3 sequence is 16 residues long. J lost 3 bases, V lost 3 bases, and 11 bases had no gene match. CDR1 and CDR2 from the germline V gene are SGHKS and YYEKEE (reference sequence). The CDR3 here is CASSWEGFVIEETQYF. CDR3 DNA: TGTGCCAGCAGCTGGGAGGGGTTCGTAATCGAAGAGACCCAGTACTTC.

The chain joins TRBV28 to TRBJ2-1; 7 nucleotides line up with TRBD1. Germline CDR1 reads MDHEN; CDR2 reads SYDVKM. There are 11 residues in the CDR3. The CDR3 here is CATLRGNEQFF. The DNA for the CDR3 is TGTGCAACTCTCAGGGGGAATGAGCAGTTCTTC.

This rearrangement joins TRBV11-3 to TRBJ2-1; D uncertain. V was cut by 2 bases and J by 8 bases, with 16 bases left in between. The CDR3 runs 15 residues. Germline-derived CDR1 and CDR2 are SGHNT and YENEEA. The CDR3 region has the DNA TGTGCCAGCAGCTTAAACGGTCTAGTTGTCGATGAGCAGTTCTTC. It yields the protein CASSLNGLVVDEQFF.

This chain uses TRBV2 with TRBJ2-2; D is ambiguous. V was pared by 3 bases and J by 7 bases, with 12 bases between. The CDR3 extends over 14 amino acids. Looked up from germline, CDR1 is SNHLY and CDR2 is FYNNEI. Here the CDR3 reads CASSESSFFGELFF. The CDR3 coding sequence is TGTGCCAGCAGTGAGTCCAGTTTCTTCGGGGAGCTGTTTTTT. Full variable domain (rest looked up from reference TRBV2 and TRBJ2-2): EPEVTQTPSHQVTQMGQEVILRCVPISNHLYFYWYRQILGQKVEFLVSFYNNEISEKSEIFDDQFSVERPDGSNFTLKIRSTKLEDSAMYFCASSESSFFGELFFGEGSRLTVL.

CDR3 DNA sequence: TGTGCCAGCAGCTTAGCGGGGAGGGGAAACGAGCAGTACTTC. The encoded protein is CASSLAGRGNEQYF. The gene calls are TRBV7-8 and TRBJ2-7; 7 positions match TRBD2. The CDR3 contains 14 residues. Germline V lookup: CDR1 SGHVS, CDR2 FQNEAQ. Trimming took 0 bases from V and 5 from J; bases not matched to a gene: 4. The variable domain in full, completed from reference TRBV7-8 and TRBJ2-7, reads GAGVSQSPRYKVAKRGQDVALRCDPISGHVSLFWYQQALGQGPEFLTYFQNEAQLDKSGLPSDRFFAERPEGSVSTLKIQRTQQEDSAVYLCASSLAGRGNEQYFGPGTRLTVT.

The chain combines TRBV28 with TRBJ1-1; 8 bases agree with TRBD1. Trimming at V came to 3 bases and at J to 4 bases, leaving 4 bases not matched to a gene. The V gene's germline CDR1 is MDHEN and CDR2 SYDVKM. The CDR3 covers 14 residues. The CDR3 DNA reads TGTGCCAGCAGTTTGGACAGGGTAATCACTGAAGCTTTCTTT. Amino acids: CASSLDRVITEAFF.

This chain links TRBV9 with TRBJ1-2, with D maybe TRBD1 (6 bases). In germline, CDR1 is SGDLS, CDR2 YYNGEE. Trimming removed 1 base from V and 8 bases from J, with 12 bases in between. The CDR3 loop spans 13 amino acids. This CDR3 reads CASSVTGRDGYTF. DNA for the CDR3: TGTGCCAGCAGCGTAACAGGGAGGGACGGCTACACCTTC.

The V and J genes are TRBV14 and TRBJ1-2; D is possibly TRBD1 (6 bases). CDR1 and CDR2 (germline): SGHDN, FVKESK. This CDR3 comprises 13 residues. V lost 0 bases to trimming and J lost 4 bases, with 6 bases between them. CDR3 in DNA: TGTGCCAGCAGCCAAGACAGGGGCTATGGCTACACCTTC. Its translation is CASSQDRGYGYTF.

This CDR3 reads CASSYMRQYTGELFF. The CDR3 DNA follows: TGTGCCAGCAGTTACATGAGACAGTATACCGGGGAGCTGTTTTTT. The chain carries TRBV6-2 or TRBV6-3 and TRBJ2-2, with a tentative D call TRBD1 (5 bases). Germline assignment: CDR1 MNHEY and CDR2 SVGEGT. CDR3 size: 15 residues. V lost 2 bases and J 5 bases, leaving 12 bases between the germline ends.

The chain couples TRBV5-4 to TRBJ2-7; 7 nucleotides align to TRBD1. Germline trimming cut 4 bases from V and 4 bases from J; bases unmatched to any gene: 11. This CDR3 has 15 residues. The germline V gene encodes CDR1 SGHNT and CDR2 YYREEE (reference sequence). This CDR3 reads CASSPGTASSYEQYF. In DNA form, the CDR3 reads TGTGCCAGCAGCCCCGGGACAGCCTCCTCTTACGAGCAGTACTTC.